This TCR beta chain originates from a study of cytomegalovirus exposure and HLA in healthy donors. The CDR3 spans 16 residues. The germline V gene has CDR1 MDHEN and CDR2 SYDVKM. With V trimmed by 4 bases and J by 3 bases, 9 bases remained unmatched. With 60 Vbeta and 13 Jbeta primers, the PCR was carried out. Profiling relied on immunoSEQ multiplex PCR, and the TCRdb table lists in-frame clones only, not all of them. The sample yields about 59,000 clones, 70% to 75% seen once. This TCR was sampled from a young man in good health and CMV-seropositive. The sequenced sample consisted of PBMCs. The chain joins TRBV28 to TRBJ1-2; 9 nucleotides line up with TRBD1. CDR3 in amino acids: CASSSTGQGGDYGYTF. The CDR3 bases are TGTGCCAGCAGTTCCACGGGACAGGGAGGTGACTATGGCTACACCTTC.